This T cell receptor (beta chain) was sequenced in a study of blood T cell repertoires in COVID-19. Study in general: The United States, Italy and Spain supplied acute and convalescent COVID-19 samples.

Data came from immunoSEQ multiplex PCR; TCRdb stores just in-frame clones and leaves some out. The sample comprises around 140,000 clones, around 90% of which are singletons, and around 1.7% rests with the top ten. Germline V gene sequence: CDR1 MGHDK, CDR2 SYGVNS. Trimming removed 7 bases from V and 8 bases from J; junction bases left unmatched: 4. CDR3 size: 13 residues. Material: peripheral blood. This clonotype originated in a woman between 45 and 65 years old with acute or convalescent COVID-19. The chain uses TRBV25-1 and TRBJ2-1, with TRBD2 matching 11 bases. The CDR3 is CASTLAGGYEQFF. DNA of the CDR3: TGTGCCAGCACTCTAGCGGGGGGCTATGAGCAGTTCTTC.